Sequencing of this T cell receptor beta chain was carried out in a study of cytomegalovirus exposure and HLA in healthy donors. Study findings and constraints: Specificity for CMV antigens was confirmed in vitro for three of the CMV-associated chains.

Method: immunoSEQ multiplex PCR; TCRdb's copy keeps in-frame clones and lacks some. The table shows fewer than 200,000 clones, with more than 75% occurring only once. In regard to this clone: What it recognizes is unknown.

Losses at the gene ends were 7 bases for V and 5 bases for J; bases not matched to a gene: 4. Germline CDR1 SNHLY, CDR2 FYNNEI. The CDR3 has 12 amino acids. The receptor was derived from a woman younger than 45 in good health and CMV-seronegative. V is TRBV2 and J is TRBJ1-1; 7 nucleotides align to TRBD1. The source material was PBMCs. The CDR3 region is CASNRGITEAFF. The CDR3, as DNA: TGTGCCAGCAACAGGGGCATAACTGAAGCTTTCTTT.